This is a list of T cell receptor beta chains from one sample in a study of cytomegalovirus exposure and HLA in healthy donors. Method: immunoSEQ multiplex PCR; TCRdb's copy keeps in-frame clones and lacks some. This repertoire shows some 75,000 clones, under 80% found once; its top ten account for under 6%. The sample was PBMCs. The receptors derive from a man between 18 and 29 years old in good health and CMV-seropositive. Both conserved end residues are part of each CDR3. Each record gives: J gene, V gene, D gene, clone size, CDR3 DNA, CDR3 protein. The D gene is left open where the match is weak. Clone size is not always given. Where it is, it says once, few, many or a class for expanded clones.

TRBJ2-2,TRBV5-1,TRBD2,NA,TGCGCCAGCAGCTTGGGGCTAGCGGCGAACACCGGGGAGCTGTTTTTT,CASSLGLAANTGELFF
TRBJ2-1,TRBV5-4,TRBD2,NA,TGTGCCAGCAGCTTGGCGGGACTAGCGGGAGGATCGCTTTACAATGAGCAGTTCTTC,CASSLAGLAGGSLYNEQFF
TRBJ2-7,TRBV5-4,NA,few,TGTGCCACCTCAGGGTTCGGAAGGCAGTACTTC,CATSGFGRQYF
TRBJ1-1,TRBV25-1,TRBD1,once,TGTGCCAGCAGTGGACGATACAGGGGAGGACGGAACACTGAAGCTTTCTTT,CASSGRYRGGRNTEAFF
TRBJ1-1,TRBV28,NA,NA,TGTGCCAGCATCACGGCGGGGGGGACTGAAGCTTTCTTT,CASITAGGTEAFF
TRBJ2-7,TRBV11-1,NA,NA,TGTGCCAGCAGCTTAGCCCCAGCCTCAGCGGACGAGCAGTACTTC,CASSLAPASADEQYF
TRBJ1-2,TRBV15,TRBD1,NA,TGTGCCACCAGCAGAGACCAGACAGGGAATGGCTACACCTTC,CATSRDQTGNGYTF
TRBJ1-3,TRBV6-7,NA,NA,TGTGCCAGCACCGTACGATTGTCAGGGGACAAGGAGACTTCCGGAAACACCATATATTTT,CASTVRLSGDKETSGNTIYF
TRBJ2-1,TRBV7-6,TRBD2,NA,TGTGCCAGCAGCTGGACTAGCGGGGGGTACAATGAGCAGTTCTTC,CASSWTSGGYNEQFF
TRBJ1-5,TRBV5-6,NA,few,TGTGCCAGCAGCTTGGGGGCAGGGAATCAGCCCCAGCATTTT,CASSLGAGNQPQHF
TRBJ2-2,TRBV9,NA,NA,TGTGCCAGCAGCGTGGGGGCAGGAACCGGGGAGCTGTTTTTT,CASSVGAGTGELFF
TRBJ1-2,TRBV2,TRBD1,NA,TGTGCCAGCTCCCCACAGGGGGCGGAGGGCTACACCTTC,CASSPQGAEGYTF
TRBJ2-1,TRBV2,TRBD2,NA,TGTGCCAGCAGTGCGACTAGCGGGAGTTACAATGAGCAGTTCTTC,CASSATSGSYNEQFF
TRBJ1-3,TRBV6-1,NA,few,TGTGCCAGCAGTGAAGTGACAGCCCGCCGCTCTGGAAACACCATATATTTT,CASSEVTARRSGNTIYF
TRBJ2-7,TRBV4-1,NA,NA,TGCGCCAGCAGCCAAGATCCGGTTCGCGAGCAGTACTTC,CASSQDPVREQYF
TRBJ1-1,TRBV29-1,TRBD1,NA,TGCAGCGCGGTGACAGGGGCCAACACTGAAGCTTTCTTT,CSAVTGANTEAFF
TRBJ2-7,TRBV5-1,TRBD1,NA,TGCGCCATCACGACAGGGGGCTTTAACGAGCAGTACTTC,CAITTGGFNEQYF
TRBJ2-7,TRBV29-1,NA,NA,TGCAGCGTTGAACGTCATAGCCAACCCTACGAGCAGTACTTC,CSVERHSQPYEQYF
TRBJ2-7,TRBV5-1,TRBD2,NA,TGCGCCAGCAGCTTGGTGGCTAGCGGGAGGAAATACTCCTACGAGCAGTACTTC,CASSLVASGRKYSYEQYF
TRBJ2-3,TRBV6-5,NA,NA,TGTGCCAGCAGTTACGGGGACTCCACAGATACGCAGTATTTT,CASSYGDSTDTQYF
TRBJ2-2,TRBV5-1,NA,NA,TGCGCCAGCAGCTTGTCCGGGGTAGCCGGGGAGCTGTTTTTT,CASSLSGVAGELFF
TRBJ1-4,TRBV11-1,TRBD1,NA,TGTGCCAGCAGCAAACGACAGGGGGCGAGTGAAAAACTGTTTTTT,CASSKRQGASEKLFF
TRBJ2-7,TRBV5-1,TRBD1,NA,TGCGCCAGCAGCTTGGTACCGGACAGGGTCTACGAGCAGTACTTC,CASSLVPDRVYEQYF
TRBJ1-2,TRBV7-9,NA,few,TGTGCCAGCAGCCCCACCTTGAGGGACGGGAGCTATGGCTACACCTTC,CASSPTLRDGSYGYTF
TRBJ1-1,TRBV13,TRBD1,NA,TGTGCCAGCAGCTTCTGGGACAGGGCAAGCACTGAAGCTTTCTTT,CASSFWDRASTEAFF
TRBJ2-7,TRBV5-4,TRBD2,NA,TGTGCCAGCAGCCGACCAGCGGGAGATTCTTACGAGCAGTACTTC,CASSRPAGDSYEQYF
TRBJ2-7,TRBV6-6,NA,NA,TGTGCCAGCACCAAAGCAGGATCCTTCTACGAGCAGTACTTC,CASTKAGSFYEQYF
TRBJ2-1,TRBV11-3,TRBD2,NA,TGTGCCAGCAGCTTAAGGGACTACCAGCGTGATGAGCAGTTCTTC,CASSLRDYQRDEQFF
TRBJ2-5,TRBV7-9,NA,NA,TGTGCCAGCAGCTCACTACCACCGCCCCGAGACAGGACCTACTTC,CASSSLPPPRDRTYF
TRBJ2-1,TRBV5-4,NA,once,TGTGCCAGCAGGGGAGCGTTCAGGGGTTACAATGAGCAGTTCTTC,CASRGAFRGYNEQFF
TRBJ1-5,TRBV28,NA,NA,TGTGCCAGCCACGGAGGGGATCAGCCCCAGCATTTT,CASHGGDQPQHF
TRBJ1-1,TRBV29-1,NA,few,TGCAGCGTCCATCAGGGGTTGAACACTGAAGCTTTCTTT,CSVHQGLNTEAFF
TRBJ2-7,TRBV19,TRBD2,NA,TGTGCCAGTAGTCCCGCCCTAGCGGGCGAGCAGTACTTC,CASSPALAGEQYF
TRBJ2-5,TRBV7-8,NA,NA,TGTGCCAGCAGCTTCGACAGGCTACAAGAGACCCAGTACTTC,CASSFDRLQETQYF
TRBJ1-2,TRBV19,NA,NA,TGTGCCAGTAGTAGGTCGAGCTATGGCTACACCTTC,CASSRSSYGYTF
TRBJ1-4,TRBV28,NA,NA,TGTGCCAGCAGCATCCTGGTCGTGTGGGCCAGCCCGGAAGGTAGTGAAAAACTGTTTTTT,CASSILVVWASPEGSEKLFF
TRBJ2-1,TRBV6-5,TRBD2,NA,TGTGCCAGCAGTCCGGGGCTAGCGGGCCTGCGGGGGCAGTTCTTC,CASSPGLAGLRGQFF
TRBJ2-5,TRBV15,TRBD2,NA,TGTGCCACCAGCAGAGATGGGAGACTAGCTCAAGAGACCCAGTACTTC,CATSRDGRLAQETQYF
TRBJ2-7,TRBV28,TRBD1,NA,TGTGCCAGCAGTTTATGGGGGGACAGAATCTACGAGCAGTACTTC,CASSLWGDRIYEQYF
TRBJ2-5,TRBV10-2,NA,few,TGCGCCAGCAGTGAGTCGCGTGGGAGTCGGGGGGAGACCCAGTACTTC,CASSESRGSRGETQYF
TRBJ2-1,TRBV2,NA,NA,TGTGCCAGCAGTGAGAGGGGGAGCTCCTACAATGAGCAGTTCTTC,CASSERGSSYNEQFF
TRBJ2-7,TRBV10-3,TRBD1,NA,TGTGCCATCCAGAGACAGGGGTCCTACGAGCAGTACTTC,CAIQRQGSYEQYF
TRBJ1-2,TRBV28,NA,NA,TGTGCCAGCAGCCCCACATATGGCTACACCTTC,CASSPTYGYTF
TRBJ2-5,TRBV23-1,NA,NA,TGCGCCAGCTCCACGGTGGGGCAAATGCAAGAGACCCAGTACTTC,CASSTVGQMQETQYF
TRBJ2-1,TRBV12-5,TRBD1,NA,TGTGCTAGTGGTTTATACTCTCCGGGACAGAAAAAGCAGTTCTTC,CASGLYSPGQKKQFF
TRBJ2-7,TRBV18,TRBD1,NA,TGTGCCAGCTCGCGGACAGGGGTGAATGAGCAGTACTTC,CASSRTGVNEQYF
TRBJ2-7,TRBV4-1,NA,few,TGCGCCAGCAGCCAAGTAGCACAGGCCAACTACGAGCAGTACTTC,CASSQVAQANYEQYF